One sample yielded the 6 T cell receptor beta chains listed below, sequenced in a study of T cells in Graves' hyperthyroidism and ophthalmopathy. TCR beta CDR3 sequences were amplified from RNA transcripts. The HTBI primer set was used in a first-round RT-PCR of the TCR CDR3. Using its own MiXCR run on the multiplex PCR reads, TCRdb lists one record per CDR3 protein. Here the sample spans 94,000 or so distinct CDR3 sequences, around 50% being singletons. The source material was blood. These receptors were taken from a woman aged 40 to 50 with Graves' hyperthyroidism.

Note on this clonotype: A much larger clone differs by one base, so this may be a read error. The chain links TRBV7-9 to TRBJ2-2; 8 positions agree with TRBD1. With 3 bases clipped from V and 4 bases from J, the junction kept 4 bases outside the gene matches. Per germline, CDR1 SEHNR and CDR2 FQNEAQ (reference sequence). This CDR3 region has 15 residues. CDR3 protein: CASSLDRAITGELFF. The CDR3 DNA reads TGTGCCAGCAGCTTGGACAGGGCGATCACCGGGGAGCTGTTTTTT. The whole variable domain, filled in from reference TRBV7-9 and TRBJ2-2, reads DTGVSQNPRHKITKRGQNVTFRCDPISEHNRLYWYRQTLGQGPEFLTYFQNEAQLEKSRLLSDRFSAERPKGSFSTLEIQRTEQGDSAMYLCASSLDRAITGELFFGEGSRLTVL.

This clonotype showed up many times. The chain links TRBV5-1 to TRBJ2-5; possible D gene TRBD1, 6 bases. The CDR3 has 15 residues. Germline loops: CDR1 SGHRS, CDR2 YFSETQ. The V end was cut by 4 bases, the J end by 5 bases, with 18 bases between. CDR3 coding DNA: TGCGCCAGCAGCGCCAGGGGAATGGCTACGGAGACCCAGTACTTC. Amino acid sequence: CASSARGMATETQYF.

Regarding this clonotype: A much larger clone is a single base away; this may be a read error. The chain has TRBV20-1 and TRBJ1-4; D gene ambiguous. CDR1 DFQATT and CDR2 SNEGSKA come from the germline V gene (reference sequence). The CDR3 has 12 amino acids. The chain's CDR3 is CSAYYSSERLFF. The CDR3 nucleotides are TGCAGTGCATACTATAGTAGCGAAAGACTGTTTTTT.

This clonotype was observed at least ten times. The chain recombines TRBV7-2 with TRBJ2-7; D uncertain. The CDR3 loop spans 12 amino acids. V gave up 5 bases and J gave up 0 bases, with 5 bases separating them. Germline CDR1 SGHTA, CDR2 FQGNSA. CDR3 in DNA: TGTGCCAGCAGCGAAAGCTCCTACGAGCAGTACTTC. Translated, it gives CASSESSYEQYF.

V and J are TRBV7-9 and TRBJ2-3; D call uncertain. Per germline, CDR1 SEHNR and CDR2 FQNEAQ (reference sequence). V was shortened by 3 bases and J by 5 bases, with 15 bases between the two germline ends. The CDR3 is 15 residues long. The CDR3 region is CASSFLKGVVDTQYF. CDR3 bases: TGTGCCAGCAGCTTCCTAAAGGGCGTAGTAGATACGCAGTATTTT.

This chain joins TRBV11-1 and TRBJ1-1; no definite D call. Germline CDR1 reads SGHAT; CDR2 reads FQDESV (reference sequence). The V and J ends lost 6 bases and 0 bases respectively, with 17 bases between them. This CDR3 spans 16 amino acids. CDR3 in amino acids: CASSASYLEVNTEAFF. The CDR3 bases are TGTGCCAGCAGTGCTAGTTATCTCGAGGTGAACACTGAAGCTTTCTTT.